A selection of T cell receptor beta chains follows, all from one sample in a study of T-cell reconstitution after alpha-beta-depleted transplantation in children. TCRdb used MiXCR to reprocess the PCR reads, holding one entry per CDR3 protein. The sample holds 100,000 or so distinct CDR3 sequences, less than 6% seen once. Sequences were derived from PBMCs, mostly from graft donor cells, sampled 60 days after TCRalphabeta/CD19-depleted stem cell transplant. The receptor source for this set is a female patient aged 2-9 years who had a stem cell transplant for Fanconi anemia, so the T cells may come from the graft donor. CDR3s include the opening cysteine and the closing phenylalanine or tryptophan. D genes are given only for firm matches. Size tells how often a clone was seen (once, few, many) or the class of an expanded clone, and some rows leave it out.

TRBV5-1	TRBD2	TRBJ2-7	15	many	TGCGCCAGCAGCTTGGACCCTAGCGGGGTCTACGAGCAGTACTTC	CASSLDPSGVYEQYF
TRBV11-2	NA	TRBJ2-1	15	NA	TGTGCCAGCAGCTTAGAGCCCCAGACAGGCACCCCGCAGTTCTTC	CASSLEPQTGTPQFF
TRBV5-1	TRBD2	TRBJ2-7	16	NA	TGCGCCAGCAGCTTGAGGATAGCGGGAGGCCCCTACGAGCAGTACTTC	CASSLRIAGGPYEQYF
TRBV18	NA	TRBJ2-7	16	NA	TGTGCCAGCTCACCAGTCCCCCAGACAGGCCAGAGCGAGCAGTACTTC	CASSPVPQTGQSEQYF
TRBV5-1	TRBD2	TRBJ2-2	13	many	TGCGCCAGCAGCTTTAGCGGGGTCGGGGAGCTGTTTTTT	CASSFSGVGELFF
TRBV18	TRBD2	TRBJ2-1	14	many	TGTGCCAGCTCACCTGGGCGGGAGATGAATGAGCAGTTCTTC	CASSPGREMNEQFF
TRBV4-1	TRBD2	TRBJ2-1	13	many	TGCGCCAGCAGCCAATCCCCGACTAGCGGACAGTTCTTC	CASSQSPTSGQFF
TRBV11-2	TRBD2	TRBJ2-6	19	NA	TGTGCCAGCAGCTTATTTCTAGCGGGGGGGTACTCTGGGGCCAACGTCCTGACTTTC	CASSLFLAGGYSGANVLTF
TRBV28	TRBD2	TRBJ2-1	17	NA	TGTGCCAGCAGTTTAAGGGCCGGGACTATCTCCTACAATGAGCAGTTATTC	CASSLRAGTISYNEQLF
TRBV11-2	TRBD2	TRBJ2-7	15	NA	TGTGCCAGCAGCTTAGTCCGGGAGGGCCTCTACGAGCAGTACTTC	CASSLVREGLYEQYF
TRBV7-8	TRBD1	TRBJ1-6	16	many	TGTGCCAGCAGCTCTTACCTCGACAGGGCCAATTCACCCCTCCACTTT	CASSSYLDRANSPLHF
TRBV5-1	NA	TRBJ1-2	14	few	TGCGCCAGCAGCTTGGCCGGGGGAAGCTATGGCTACACCTTC	CASSLAGGSYGYTF
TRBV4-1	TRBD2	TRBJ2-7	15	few	TGCGCCAGCGCCCCATTTACTAGCGGGGAATACGAGCAGTACTTC	CASAPFTSGEYEQYF
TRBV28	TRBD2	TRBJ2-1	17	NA	TGTGCCAGCAGTTTATCCCGACTAGCGGGACACTTTAATGAGCAGTTCTTC	CASSLSRLAGHFNEQFF
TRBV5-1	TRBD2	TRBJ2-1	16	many	TGCGCCAGCAGCTTGGGAGGGGCTAGCGGATACAATGAGCAGTTCTTC	CASSLGGASGYNEQFF
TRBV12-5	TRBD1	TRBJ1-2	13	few	TGTGCTAGTGGCTGGGACAGGGACTATGGCTACACCTTC	CASGWDRDYGYTF
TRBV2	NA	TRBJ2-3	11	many	TGTGCCAGCAGTGAACGTAGAGTGCAGTATTTT	CASSERRVQYF
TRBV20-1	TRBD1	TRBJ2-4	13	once	TGCAGTGCTAGAGGGACAGGGGGCAACATTCAGTACTTC	CSARGTGGNIQYF
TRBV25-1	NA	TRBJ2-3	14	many	TGTGCCAGCAGTGTTTCCAGAGGCACAGATACGCAGTATTTT	CASSVSRGTDTQYF
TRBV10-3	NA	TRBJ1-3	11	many	TGTGCCATCCTAAAAGGAAACACCATATATTTT	CAILKGNTIYF
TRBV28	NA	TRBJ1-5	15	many	TGTGCCAGCGGGGGGGCACAGGGAGGCAATCAGCCCCAGCATTTT	CASGGAQGGNQPQHF
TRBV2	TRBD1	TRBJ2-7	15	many	TGTGCCAGCAGAGACAGGGGGCGATTCTCCTACGAGCAGTACTTC	CASRDRGRFSYEQYF
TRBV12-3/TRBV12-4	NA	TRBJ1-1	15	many	TGTGCCAGCAGAGCCGTGCAGGGAGGGAACACTGAAGCTTTCTTT	CASRAVQGGNTEAFF
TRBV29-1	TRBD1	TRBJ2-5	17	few	TGCAGCGTTGAAGATAGGGGACAGGCCAAAACAAAGGAGACCCAGTACTTC	CSVEDRGQAKTKETQYF
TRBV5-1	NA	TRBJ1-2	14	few	TGCGCCAGCAGCTTGGACAATACAAACTATGGCTACACCTTC	CASSLDNTNYGYTF
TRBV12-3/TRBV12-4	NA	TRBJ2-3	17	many	TGTGCCAGCAGTTTTGCCAACTTGTACGCTAGCACAGATACGCAGTATTTT	CASSFANLYASTDTQYF
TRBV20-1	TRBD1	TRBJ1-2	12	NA	TGCAGTGCTAGGACAGGGGTTGGGGGCTACACCTTC	CSARTGVGGYTF
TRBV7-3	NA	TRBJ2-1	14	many	TGTGCCAGCAGCTTAAGCCGGAGTACGGATGAGCAGTTCTTC	CASSLSRSTDEQFF
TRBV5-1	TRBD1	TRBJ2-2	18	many	TGCGCCAGCAGCATACGTGGAACAGGGGCGCTTAACACCGGGGAGCTGTTTTTT	CASSIRGTGALNTGELFF
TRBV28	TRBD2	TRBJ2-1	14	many	TGTGCCAGCACGCTAGCGGGAGGGCCGGGGGAGCAGTTCTTC	CASTLAGGPGEQFF
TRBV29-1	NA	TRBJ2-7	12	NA	TGCAGCGTCGAGGGGTCGTCCTACGAGCAGTACTTC	CSVEGSSYEQYF
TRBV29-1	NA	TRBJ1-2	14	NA	TGCAGCGTTGATAAAGTTCAGGGGAGCTATGGCTACACCTTC	CSVDKVQGSYGYTF
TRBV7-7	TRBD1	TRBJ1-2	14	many	TGTGCCAGCAGCTTTCCGGACAGGGGACGTGGCTACACCTTC	CASSFPDRGRGYTF
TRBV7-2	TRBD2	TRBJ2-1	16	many	TGTGCCAGCAGCTTAGCCCCTAGCGGGGGGAACAATGAGCAGTTCTTC	CASSLAPSGGNNEQFF
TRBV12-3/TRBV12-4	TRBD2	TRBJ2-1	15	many	TGTGCCAGCAGTTTTGCCGGACTAGCGGGGGGGAAGCAGTTCTTC	CASSFAGLAGGKQFF
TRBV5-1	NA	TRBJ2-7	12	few	TGCGCCAGCAGCTTGGTCGCCGGCGAGCAGTACTTC	CASSLVAGEQYF